The clone carrying this T cell receptor beta chain was picked up many times. Its target is unknown. What the library attached to individual cDNA molecules were unique molecular identifiers. In the source study's methods: From 23,224 to 690,600 TCRs were found per sample, with a median of about 96,000. MiXCR was run by TCRdb on the RACE reads, yielding one entry per CDR3 protein. TCRdb, not the original authors, processed these V and J calls. Counted here are 65,000 or so distinct CDR3 sequences, around 6.1% occurring once; the ten biggest clones make up under 4.5%. The data stem from a study of human T cells and chemical hapten exposure. Whole-study context: TCR yields differed between samples (mainly from small differences in pooled library volume). Study-wide points: Among TCRs, those above 1 in 1000 frequency were unaffected by DPC sensitization.

Germline CDR1 and CDR2: MNHNS and SASEGT. The CDR3 is made up of 15 amino acids. Between the trimmed V and J ends, which lost 5 bases and 3 bases, there was a span of 15 bases. Time point meaning: healthy volunteer bleed at 6 weeks. Whole blood, unfractionated, served as the material for total RNA extraction. The sample comprised whole blood. This receptor was obtained from a female donor in good health. Some clones in this sample may be carry-over from other donors' samples. The rearrangement links TRBV6-1 to TRBJ2-3; D possibly corresponds to TRBD1 (6 bases). CDR3 DNA: TGTGCCAGCAGTACCAACAGGGCTGGGACAGATACGCAGTATTTT. Its protein product is CASSTNRAGTDTQYF.